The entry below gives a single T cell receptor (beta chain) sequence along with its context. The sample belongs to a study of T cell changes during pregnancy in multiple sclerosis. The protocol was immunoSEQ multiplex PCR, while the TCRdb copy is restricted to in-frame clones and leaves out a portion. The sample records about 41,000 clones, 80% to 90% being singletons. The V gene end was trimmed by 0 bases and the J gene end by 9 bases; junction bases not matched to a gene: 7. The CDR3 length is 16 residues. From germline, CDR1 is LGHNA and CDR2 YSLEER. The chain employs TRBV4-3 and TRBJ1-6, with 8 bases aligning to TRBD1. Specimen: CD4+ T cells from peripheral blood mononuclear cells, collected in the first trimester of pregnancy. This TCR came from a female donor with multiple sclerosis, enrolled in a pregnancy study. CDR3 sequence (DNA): TGCGCCAGCAGCCAAGATTTCACAGGGGGGACTTCACCCCTCCACTTT. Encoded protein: CASSQDFTGGTSPLHF.